This T cell receptor (beta chain) comes out of a study of post-analysis software for immune sequencing data. Concerning this clonotype itself: No antigen is known for it.

Overall study results and limits: Normalized Chao1 diversity in multiple sclerosis patients fell significantly below that of controls. Strong co-clustering by F measure was evident for samples that had been prepared in the same batch. Patients had higher frequencies than controls of about 5 TRBV segments, including TRBV5-6, TRBV5-1 and TRBV20-1.

The V gene lost 1 base and the J gene lost 7 bases, with 13 bases spanning the gap. The germline gives CDR1 SGHTA, CDR2 FQGNSA. The CDR3 runs 15 residues. Each TCR beta cDNA library carried unique molecular identifiers. From the PCR reads, TCRdb called clonotypes with MiXCR, one entry per CDR3 protein. Here the sample spans roughly 160,000 distinct CDR3 sequences, around 36% being singletons. This receptor was obtained from a girl aged 5 to 17 with multiple sclerosis. The source material was blood, sampled after autologous hematopoietic stem cell transplantation. The chain uses TRBV7-2 and TRBJ1-4; the D gene is possibly TRBD1 (6 bases). The CDR3 DNA reads as TGTGCCAGCAGCTTAGATTCAGGGGCGGGTGAAAAACTGTTTTTT. Its protein is CASSLDSGAGEKLFF.